The 27 T cell receptor beta chains below were found in one sample sequenced in a study of T cells in Graves' hyperthyroidism and ophthalmopathy. RNA transcripts were the template for amplifying TCR beta CDR3 regions. During a first-round RT-PCR of the TCR CDR3, the HTBI primer set was used. TCRdb reanalysed the multiplex PCR reads using MiXCR and keeps one entry per CDR3 protein. This table holds about 570,000 distinct CDR3 sequences, approximately 14% found once. Source material: blood. These receptors originate from a woman in her thirties or forties with Graves' hyperthyroidism.

This clonotype has more than one count but fewer than ten. The chain joins TRBV20-1 to TRBJ2-1; TRBD2 matches 9 bases. CDR3 length equals 13 residues. In germline, CDR1 is DFQATT, CDR2 SNEGSKA (reference sequence). Trimming removed 2 bases from V and 6 bases from J; junction bases left unmatched: 2. The CDR3 protein is CSARRREGNEQFF. Here the CDR3 DNA reads TGCAGTGCTAGAAGGCGGGAGGGCAATGAGCAGTTCTTC.

This clonotype was seen a few times. The chain combines TRBV6-1 with TRBJ1-4, with a possible D match to TRBD1 (5 bases). Germline values: CDR1 MNHNS, CDR2 SASEGT. V gave up 5 bases and J gave up 8 bases, with 21 bases separating them. This CDR3 spans 16 amino acids. CDR3 residues: CASSSFSTRQYEKLFF. The CDR3 DNA follows: TGTGCCAGCAGTTCCTTTTCTACCAGACAGTACGAAAAACTGTTTTTT.

This clonotype has only a few counts. V and J are TRBV14 and TRBJ1-2; perhaps TRBD1 as D (6 bases). There are 15 residues in the CDR3. Germline-derived CDR1 and CDR2 are SGHDN and FVKESK. V was clipped by 0 bases and J by 4 bases, with 12 bases between them. The CDR3 loop is CASSQDGGLGYGYTF. Here the CDR3 DNA reads TGTGCCAGCAGCCAAGATGGGGGGCTTGGCTATGGCTACACCTTC.

Ten or more counts support this clonotype. The CDR3: CASTSGPTATGELFF. The CDR3 DNA reads TGTGCCAGCACCTCAGGCCCCACCGCGACCGGGGAGCTGTTTTTT. V is TRBV28 and J is TRBJ2-2; D is unresolved. Germline lookup yields CDR1 MDHEN and CDR2 SYDVKM. V lost 7 bases, J lost 5 bases, and 17 bases lay in between. The CDR3 loop spans 15 amino acids.

This clonotype has only a few counts. The gene calls are TRBV9 and TRBJ2-1; D remains ambiguous. The CDR3 totals 12 residues. Germline values: CDR1 SGDLS, CDR2 YYNGEE. V was trimmed by 2 bases and J by 9 bases, leaving 9 bases between them. The CDR3 DNA reads as TGTGCCAGCAGCGTGGGTAGCACTGAGCAGTTCTTC. Translation gives CASSVGSTEQFF.

This clonotype was detected ten times or more. The chain uses TRBV10-3 and TRBJ1-5, with D perhaps matching TRBD1 (5 bases). The CDR3 consists of 12 residues. Trimming shortened V by 3 bases and J by 11 bases, and 11 bases separated the two germline ends. Germline CDR1 and CDR2: ENHRY and SYGVKD. The CDR3 loop is CAISEGATTQHF. CDR3 nucleotide sequence: TGTGCCATCAGTGAAGGGGCGACGACCCAGCATTTT.

This rearrangement joins TRBV27 to TRBJ1-6; 8 positions match TRBD1. V lost 6 bases to trimming and J lost 8 bases; unmatched junction nucleotides: 6. Germline V CDR1 and CDR2: MNHEY, SMNVEV (reference sequence). This CDR3 contains 14 residues. CDR3 DNA: TGTGCCAGCAGAGTGGACAGGGCGTATTCACCCCTCCACTTT. It is translated as CASRVDRAYSPLHF.

This clonotype was counted ten times or more. The V call is TRBV28, the J call TRBJ2-1; 10 bases line up with TRBD2. J lost 9 bases, V lost 1 base, and 9 bases had no gene match. Germline V CDR1 and CDR2: MDHEN, SYDVKM. This CDR3 contains 16 residues. Here the CDR3 DNA reads TGTGCCAGCAGTTTATCTCTAGCGGGAGTAGGCTTTGAGCAGTTCTTC. It encodes CASSLSLAGVGFEQFF. Based on the CDR3 plus reference TRBV28 and TRBJ2-1, the full variable domain is DVKVTQSSRYLVKRTGEKVFLECVQDMDHENMFWYRQDPGLGLRLIYFSYDVKMKEKGDIPEGYSVSREKKERFSLILESASTNQTSMYLCASSLSLAGVGFEQFFGPGTRLTVL.

On this clonotype itself: Germline and junction disagree at one end, which may indicate a read error. The V call is TRBV2, the J call TRBJ2-5, with D possibly being TRBD1 (5 bases). The germline V gene encodes CDR1 SNHLY and CDR2 FYNNEI. The CDR3 loop spans 14 amino acids. The CDR3 sequence is CASSESLREEAQYF. The CDR3 DNA reads TGTGCCAGCAGTGAGTCGCTCAGGGAAGAGGCCCAGTACTTC. Combining the CDR3 with reference TRBV2 and TRBJ2-5 gives the whole variable domain EPEVTQTPSHQVTQMGQEVILRCVPISNHLYFYWYRQILGQKVEFLVSFYNNEISEKSEIFDDQFSVERPDGSNFTLKIRSTKLEDSAMYFCASSESLREEAQYFGPGTRLLVL.

This clonotype was counted at least ten times. The chain recombines TRBV28 with TRBJ2-1; no definite D call. Between the trimmed V and J ends, which lost 3 bases and 7 bases, there was a span of 16 bases. This CDR3 region has 15 residues. The germline gives CDR1 MDHEN, CDR2 SYDVKM. Written as DNA, the CDR3 is TGTGCCAGCAGTTTCGGTAGCCATTCAAGGAATGAGCAGTTCTTC. The encoded protein is CASSFGSHSRNEQFF. The full variable domain, rest sourced from reference TRBV28 and TRBJ2-1, is DVKVTQSSRYLVKRTGEKVFLECVQDMDHENMFWYRQDPGLGLRLIYFSYDVKMKEKGDIPEGYSVSREKKERFSLILESASTNQTSMYLCASSFGSHSRNEQFFGPGTRLTVL.

The sample holds a few counts of this clonotype. The genes are TRBV6-5 and TRBJ2-1; perhaps TRBD2 as D (6 bases). Looked up from germline, CDR1 is MNHEY and CDR2 is SVGAGI. Trimming removed 2 bases from V and 3 bases from J, with 11 bases in between. The length of the CDR3 is 15 residues. CDR3 region: CASSYPRTIYNEQFF. The DNA for the CDR3 is TGTGCCAGCAGTTACCCGAGGACTATCTACAATGAGCAGTTCTTC.

This clonotype came up a few times. The chain joins TRBV7-2 to TRBJ2-7; D is unclear. The V gene lost 5 bases and the J gene lost 5 bases, with 13 bases spanning the gap. Per the germline V gene, CDR1 is SGHTA and CDR2 is FQGNSA. The CDR3 is 13 amino acids. The chain's CDR3 is CASSLSLLHEQYF. In nucleotides, the CDR3 is TGTGCCAGCAGCCTTAGTTTGCTCCACGAGCAGTACTTC.

This clonotype was detected many times. The CDR3 DNA follows: TGTGCCAGCAGGAGGAGGGGGCGGGAGACCCAGTACTTC. It translates to CASRRRGRETQYF. This rearrangement joins TRBV6-1 to TRBJ2-5; perhaps TRBD1 as D (7 bases). Germline CDR1 and CDR2: MNHNS and SASEGT. Trimming removed 6 bases at V and 5 bases at J, with 13 bases between. This CDR3 spans 13 amino acids.

This clonotype was counted ten times or more. The chain joins TRBV20-1 to TRBJ2-1; possibly TRBD2 for D (6 bases). V shed 1 base and J shed 0 bases, with 19 bases lying between them. CDR1 and CDR2 (germline): DFQATT, SNEGSKA (reference sequence). There are 18 residues in the CDR3. CDR3 residues: CSARATWTGVGSYNEQFF. CDR3 DNA sequence: TGCAGTGCTAGAGCAACTTGGACGGGGGTGGGCTCCTACAATGAGCAGTTCTTC.

V gene TRBV6-2 or TRBV6-3 combines with J gene TRBJ2-1; D call uncertain. Germline CDR1 and CDR2: MNHEY and SVGEGT. CDR3 length equals 16 residues. V was clipped by 7 bases and J by 1 base, with 17 bases between them. CDR3 protein: CASNAGSTVSYNEQFF. CDR3 nucleotides: TGTGCCAGCAATGCCGGCTCAACGGTTTCCTACAATGAGCAGTTCTTC.

This clonotype occurred many times. The chain employs TRBV6-5 and TRBJ2-1; D not certain. V lost 0 bases, J lost 4 bases, and 1 base lay in between. This CDR3 contains 12 residues. Germline CDR1 reads MNHEY; CDR2 reads SVGAGI. The CDR3 spells CASSYSYNEQFF. The CDR3 DNA sequence: TGTGCCAGCAGTTACTCATACAATGAGCAGTTCTTC.

This clonotype was observed a handful of times. V and J are TRBV28 and TRBJ2-3; 11 bases are a match to TRBD2. CDR3 size: 15 residues. Losses at the gene ends were 6 bases for V and 4 bases for J; bases not matched to a gene: 6. The germline V gene has CDR1 MDHEN and CDR2 SYDVKM. The CDR3 region has the DNA TGTGCCAGCAGACCGACTAGCGGGACGTCAGATACGCAGTATTTT. Residues: CASRPTSGTSDTQYF.

This chain connects TRBV7-9 to TRBJ2-7, with 8 positions matching TRBD1. J was trimmed by 5 bases and V by 1 base; bases with no gene match: 4. The CDR3 runs to 14 residues. Germline CDR1 SEHNR, CDR2 FQNEAQ (reference sequence). CDR3 nucleotides: TGTGCCAGCAGCTTAGTAATACAGGGGGACGAGCAGTACTTC. This gives the protein CASSLVIQGDEQYF.

This clonotype appeared many times. The chain joins TRBV27 to TRBJ2-7, with TRBD1 matching over 9 bases. V trimming: 2 bases; J trimming: 7 bases; junction bases outside the gene matches: 9. The V gene's germline CDR1 is MNHEY and CDR2 SMNVEV (reference sequence). This CDR3 has 15 amino acids. The CDR3 is CASSLMGQGFGEQYF. In DNA form, the CDR3 reads TGTGCCAGCAGTTTAATGGGACAGGGTTTTGGAGAGCAGTACTTC.

Details on this clonotype: A clone one base away is much larger, so this may be a read error. This chain connects TRBV11-3 to TRBJ2-1; D is possibly TRBD1 (6 bases). Germline CDR1 is SGHNT and CDR2 is YENEEA. The CDR3 sequence is 14 residues long. The CDR3 DNA reads as TGTGCCTGCAGCCCAGGGGCCCTATGGAATGAGCAGTTCTTC. It codes for CACSPGALWNEQFF. Full variable domain (remainder filled in from reference TRBV11-3 and TRBJ2-1): EAGVVQSPRYKIIEKKQPVAFWCNPISGHNTLYWYLQNLGQGPELLIRYENEEAVDDSQLPKDRFSAERLKGVDSTLKIQPAELGDSAVYLCACSPGALWNEQFFGPGTRLTVL.

The chain joins TRBV12-3 or TRBV12-4 to TRBJ1-1, with D perhaps TRBD1 (6 bases). This CDR3 region has 12 residues. Deletions cut 3 bases from V and 11 bases from J, with 13 bases between. The CDR3 region is CASSFQGPGAFF. Written as DNA, the CDR3 is TGTGCCAGCAGTTTCCAGGGGCCTGGCGCTTTCTTT.

This clonotype was seen at least ten times. The chain carries TRBV20-1 and TRBJ2-3; TRBD2 matches at 14 bases. CDR3 size: 16 residues. Germline V gene sequence: CDR1 DFQATT, CDR2 SNEGSKA (reference sequence). V lost 6 bases and J lost 1; bases outside the gene matches: 6. The CDR3 DNA reads TGCAGTGCGCCATCGGGACTAGCGGGGGGCACAGATACGCAGTATTTT. It codes for CSAPSGLAGGTDTQYF.

The table lists this clonotype with many counts. This chain joins TRBV3-1 and TRBJ1-4; D not resolved. Per germline, CDR1 LGHDT and CDR2 YNNKEL (reference sequence). V was trimmed by 1 base and J by 2 bases, leaving 5 bases between them. This CDR3 region has 14 residues. The CDR3 nucleotides read TGTGCCAGCAGCCAAGCTGGTACTAATGAAAAACTGTTTTTT. Translating it yields CASSQAGTNEKLFF.

V is TRBV5-1 and J is TRBJ2-3; TRBD2 might be the D (6 bases). CDR3 length equals 18 residues. Deletions cut 3 bases from V and 0 bases from J, with 20 bases between. Per the germline V gene, CDR1 is SGHRS and CDR2 is YFSETQ. In DNA form, the CDR3 reads TGCGCCAGCAGCTCGTTGCTTGGGGGGACTGCTAGCACAGATACGCAGTATTTT. This gives the protein CASSSLLGGTASTDTQYF. Using reference TRBV5-1 and TRBJ2-3 for the parts outside the CDR3, the full variable domain is KAGVTQTPRYLIKTRGQQVTLSCSPISGHRSVSWYQQTPGQGLQFLFEYFSETQRNKGNFPGRFSGRQFSNSRSEMNVSTLELGDSALYLCASSSLLGGTASTDTQYFGPGTRLTVL.

This clonotype has only a few counts. The J gene is TRBJ2-7, the V gene TRBV25-1; D possibly corresponds to TRBD2 (7 bases). The V and J ends lost 3 bases and 2 bases respectively, with 14 bases between them. This CDR3 contains 15 residues. Germline V gene sequence: CDR1 MGHDK, CDR2 SYGVNS. CDR3 DNA sequence: TGTGCCAGCAGTGATTGGGGGGGCGTCCCCTACGAGCAGTACTTC. Its translation is CASSDWGGVPYEQYF.

The genes are TRBV4-1 and TRBJ2-1; D is ambiguous. CDR1 MGHRA and CDR2 YSYEKL come from the germline V gene. The CDR3 runs 11 residues. V dropped 0 bases and J dropped 10 bases, with 4 bases sitting between them. CDR3 amino acids: CASSQDSEQFF. In nucleotides, the CDR3 is TGCGCCAGCAGCCAAGATTCGGAGCAGTTCTTC.

The count of this clonotype is one. Lacking the conserved final phenylalanine or tryptophan, this CDR3 likely reflects a read error. The V call is TRBV12-3 or TRBV12-4, the J call TRBJ2-2, with 9 bases that match TRBD1. Unmatched junction bases numbered 6, after V lost 6 bases and J lost 4 bases. CDR3 length equals 15 residues. CDR3 in DNA: TGTGCCAGCAGCCCGGACAGGGGAGGCACCGGGGAGCTGTTTTTA. This translates into CASSPDRGGTGELFL.